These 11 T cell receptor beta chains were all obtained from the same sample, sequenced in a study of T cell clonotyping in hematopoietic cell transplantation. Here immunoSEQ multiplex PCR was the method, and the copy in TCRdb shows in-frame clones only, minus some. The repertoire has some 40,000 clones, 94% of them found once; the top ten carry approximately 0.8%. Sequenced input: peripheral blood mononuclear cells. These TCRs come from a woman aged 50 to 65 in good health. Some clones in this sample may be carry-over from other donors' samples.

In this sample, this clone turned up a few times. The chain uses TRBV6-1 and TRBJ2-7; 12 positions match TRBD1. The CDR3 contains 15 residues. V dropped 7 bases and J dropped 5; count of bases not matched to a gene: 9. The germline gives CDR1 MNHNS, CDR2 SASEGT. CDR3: CASIREGTGGHEQYF. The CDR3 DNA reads TGTGCCAGCATCAGGGAGGGGACAGGGGGCCACGAGCAGTACTTC.

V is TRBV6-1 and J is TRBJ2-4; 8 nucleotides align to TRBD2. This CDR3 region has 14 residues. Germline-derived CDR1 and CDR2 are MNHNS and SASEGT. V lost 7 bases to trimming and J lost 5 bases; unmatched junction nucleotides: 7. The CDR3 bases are TGTGCCAGCACCCTGGGACTAGGACAAAACATTCAGTACTTC. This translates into CASTLGLGQNIQYF.

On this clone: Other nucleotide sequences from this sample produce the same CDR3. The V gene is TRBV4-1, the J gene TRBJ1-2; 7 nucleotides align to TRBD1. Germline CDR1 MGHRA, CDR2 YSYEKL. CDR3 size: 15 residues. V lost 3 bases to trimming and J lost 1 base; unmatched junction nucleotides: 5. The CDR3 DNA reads TGCGCCAGCAGCCAGCTCCAGGGGGGTAACTATGGCTACACCTTC. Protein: CASSQLQGGNYGYTF.

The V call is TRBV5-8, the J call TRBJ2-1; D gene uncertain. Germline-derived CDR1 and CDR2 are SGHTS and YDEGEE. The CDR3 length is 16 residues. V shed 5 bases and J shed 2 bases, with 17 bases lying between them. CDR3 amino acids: CASRSKHILPYNEQFF. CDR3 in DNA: TGTGCCAGCAGATCGAAACACATACTGCCCTACAATGAGCAGTTCTTC.

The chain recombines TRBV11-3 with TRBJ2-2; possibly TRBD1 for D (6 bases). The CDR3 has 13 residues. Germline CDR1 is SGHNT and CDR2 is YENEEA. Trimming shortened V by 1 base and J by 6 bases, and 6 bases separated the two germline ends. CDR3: CASSLAGAGELFF. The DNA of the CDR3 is TGTGCCAGCAGCTTAGCAGGGGCCGGGGAGCTGTTTTTT.

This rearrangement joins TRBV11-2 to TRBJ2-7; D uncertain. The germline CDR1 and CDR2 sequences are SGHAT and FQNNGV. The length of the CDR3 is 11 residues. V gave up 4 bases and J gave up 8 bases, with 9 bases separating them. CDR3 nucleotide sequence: TGTGCCAGCAGCTCTGAATCGAAGCAGTACTTC. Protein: CASSSESKQYF.

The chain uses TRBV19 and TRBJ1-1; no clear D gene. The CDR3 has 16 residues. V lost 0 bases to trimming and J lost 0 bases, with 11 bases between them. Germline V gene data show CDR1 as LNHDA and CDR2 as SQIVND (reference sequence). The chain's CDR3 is CASSIESWGMNTEAFF. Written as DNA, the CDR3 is TGTGCCAGTAGTATAGAGTCTTGGGGAATGAACACTGAAGCTTTCTTT.

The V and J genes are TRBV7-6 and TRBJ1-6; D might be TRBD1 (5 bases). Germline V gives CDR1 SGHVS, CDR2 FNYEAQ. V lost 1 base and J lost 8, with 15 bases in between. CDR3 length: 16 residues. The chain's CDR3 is CASSLGGPRGDSPLHF. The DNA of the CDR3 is TGTGCCAGCAGCTTAGGGGGCCCTCGTGGTGATTCACCCCTCCACTTT.

CDR3 DNA: TGTGCCAGCAGCGAACAGGGGCTGGGCACTGAAGCTTTCTTT. Translating gives CASSEQGLGTEAFF. The chain combines TRBV5-6 with TRBJ1-1, with TRBD1 matching over 7 bases. The CDR3 is 14 amino acids. Germline V gene lookup returns CDR1 SGHDT and CDR2 YYEEEE. Unmatched junction bases numbered 7, after V lost 4 bases and J lost 4 bases.

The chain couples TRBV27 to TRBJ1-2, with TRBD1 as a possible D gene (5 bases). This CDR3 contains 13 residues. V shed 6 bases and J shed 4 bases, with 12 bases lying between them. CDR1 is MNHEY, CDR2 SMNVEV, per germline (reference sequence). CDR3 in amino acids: CASRGRDGYGYTF. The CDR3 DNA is TGTGCCAGCAGGGGTCGGGACGGCTATGGCTACACCTTC.

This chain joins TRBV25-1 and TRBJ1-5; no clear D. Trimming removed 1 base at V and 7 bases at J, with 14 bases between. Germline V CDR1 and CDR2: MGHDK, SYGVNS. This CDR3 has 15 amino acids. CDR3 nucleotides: TGTGCCAGCAGTGAATTTGCCGGGGAGAACCAGCCCCAGCATTTT. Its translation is CASSEFAGENQPQHF.